One and the same sample provided the 9 T cell receptor beta chains below, sequenced in a study of blood T cells in healthy people across ages. Combining a sample-barcoded 5' primer with a J-beta primer mix, a second PCR ran for roughly 7 to 11 cycles. One entry per CDR3 protein results from TCRdb running MiXCR on the 5' RACE reads. The repertoire includes approximately 820,000 distinct CDR3 sequences, 40% to 50% of them detected once, and roughly 19% sits in the top ten. Sequences were obtained from blood. The origin of the receptors is a man aged 55-75 years in good health.

This clonotype was seen only a few times. This sequence joins TRBV20-1 and TRBJ2-7; maybe TRBD2 (6 bases). The ends were cut back, 0 bases at V and 6 bases at J, with 12 bases in the middle. This CDR3 has 13 residues. Germline-derived CDR1 and CDR2 are DFQATT and SNEGSKA (reference sequence). The CDR3 loop reads CSARESRGSEQYF. The CDR3, as DNA: TGCAGTGCTAGAGAGTCCCGGGGGAGCGAGCAGTACTTC.

CDR3: CSARYRTSFYNEQFF. For the CDR3, the DNA is TGCAGTGCTAGATACCGGACTAGCTTCTACAATGAGCAGTTCTTC. The gene calls are TRBV20-1 and TRBJ2-1; 8 nucleotides align to TRBD2. This CDR3 has 15 residues. V dropped 2 bases and J dropped 3; count of bases not matched to a gene: 6. Germline lookup yields CDR1 DFQATT and CDR2 SNEGSKA (reference sequence).

The chain recombines TRBV5-6 with TRBJ2-5, with D possibly TRBD1 on 6 matching bases. CDR1 is SGHDT, CDR2 YYEEEE, per germline. Deletions cut 3 bases from V and 0 bases from J, with 9 bases between. The CDR3 loop spans 14 amino acids. In DNA, the CDR3 is TGTGCCAGCAGCTGGACAGATTACCAAGAGACCCAGTACTTC. Translating gives CASSWTDYQETQYF.

The genes are TRBV5-1 and TRBJ2-1, with D hard to call. The CDR3 loop spans 17 amino acids. Germline assignment: CDR1 SGHRS and CDR2 YFSETQ. Trimming took 4 bases from V and 4 from J, leaving 21 bases between them. Written as DNA, the CDR3 is TGCGCCAGCAGCCCATCTCGAACAGCCGGTAATTACAATGAGCAGTTCTTC. This gives the protein CASSPSRTAGNYNEQFF.

The chain carries TRBV4-1 and TRBJ2-7; 9 bases align to TRBD1. CDR1 is MGHRA, CDR2 YSYEKL, per germline. After removal of 2 bases from V and 1 base from J, the junction contained 6 bases not matched to a gene. The CDR3 sequence is 16 residues long. The chain's CDR3 is CASSQSGGQGSYEQYF. The CDR3 DNA reads TGCGCCAGCAGCCAATCTGGCGGACAGGGGTCCTACGAGCAGTACTTC.

In this sample, this clonotype turned up once. A much larger clone is a single base away; this may be a read error. The chain links TRBV20-1 to TRBJ2-5; D is unclear. The V end lost 3 bases, the J end lost 11 bases, and 13 bases lay between the germline ends. Germline lookup yields CDR1 DFQATT and CDR2 SNEGSKA (reference sequence). This CDR3 spans 11 amino acids. The CDR3 sequence: CSASLLDEQYF. Here the CDR3 DNA reads TGCAGTGCTAGTCTTTTAGATGAGCAGTACTTC.

This clonotype was observed a handful of times. The J gene is TRBJ1-1, the V gene TRBV12-3 or TRBV12-4, with 7 positions matching TRBD1. V lost 0 bases to trimming and J lost 0 bases; unmatched junction nucleotides: 4. The CDR3 contains 16 residues. CDR3: CASSLAPGTVNTEAFF. CDR3 in DNA: TGTGCCAGCAGTTTAGCGCCTGGGACAGTGAACACTGAAGCTTTCTTT.

This clonotype has only a few counts. V gene TRBV3-1 combines with J gene TRBJ2-1, with D possibly called TRBD1 or TRBD2 (5 bases each). V lost 3 bases and J lost 7, with 13 bases in between. Germline V gene data show CDR1 as LGHDT and CDR2 as YNNKEL (reference sequence). This CDR3 is built from 14 residues. In DNA, the CDR3 is TGTGCCAGCAGCCATTTGGGGGTTAGGAATGAGCAGTTCTTC. Its protein is CASSHLGVRNEQFF.

This chain links TRBV6-5 with TRBJ2-7, with a possible D match to TRBD2 (6 bases). V was trimmed by 2 bases and J by 0 bases, leaving 14 bases between them. Germline loops: CDR1 MNHEY, CDR2 SVGAGI. CDR3 length equals 16 residues. The CDR3 protein is CASSYNGIAASYEQYF. The CDR3 bases are TGTGCCAGCAGTTACAACGGAATAGCGGCCTCCTACGAGCAGTACTTC.